Below, 27 T cell receptor beta chains from the same sample are listed, as sequenced in a study of cytomegalovirus exposure and HLA in healthy donors (dated by TCRdb to 2016 to 2017). Library construction relied on the immunoSEQ multiplex PCR assay. For the multiplex PCR, a mixture combining 60 forward primers for TCR Vbeta segments and 13 reverse primers for TCR Jbeta segments was used. Held by TCRdb, this immuneACCESS table contains in-frame sequences only and omits some clones. Under half of the omission traces to an unresolved V gene where checked; the cause of the rest is unknown. Counted in this sample were some 140,000 clones; approximately 70% of them appeared once. The top ten clonotypes cover 1.6% of the sample. Sequencing was done on a sample of PBMCs. These receptors came from a human donor in good health.

This chain links TRBV2 with TRBJ2-5, with TRBD1 identical over 10 bases. There are 14 residues in the CDR3. The trim removed 6 bases at V and 5 bases at J, leaving 6 bases unmatched. Germline assignment: CDR1 SNHLY and CDR2 FYNNEI. The CDR3 sequence: CASSGTGVLETQYF. The CDR3 coding sequence is TGTGCCAGCAGCGGGACAGGGGTTCTTGAGACCCAGTACTTC.

This clone has a single count. The chain joins TRBV7-8 to TRBJ2-1; possible D gene TRBD2, 5 bases. From germline, CDR1 is SGHVS and CDR2 FQNEAQ. This CDR3 has 15 residues. The germline V and J ends were trimmed by 1 base and 4 bases, with 11 bases remaining between them. The DNA for the CDR3 is TGTGCCAGCAGCTTAGTAGGCGGGTCTTACAATGAGCAGTTCTTC. Amino acid sequence: CASSLVGGSYNEQFF.

The CDR3 protein is CAASRQKETQYF. CDR3 sequence (DNA): TGTGCCGCCTCGAGGCAGAAAGAGACCCAGTACTTC. This chain joins TRBV7-7 and TRBJ2-5; D ambiguous. Germline V gene sequence: CDR1 SSHAT, CDR2 FNYEAQ (reference sequence). V was trimmed by 11 bases and J by 3 bases, leaving 13 bases between them. The CDR3 spans 12 residues. The entire variable domain, with the rest obtained from reference TRBV7-7 and TRBJ2-5, is as follows: GAGVSQSPRYKVTKRGQDVTLRCDPISSHATLYWYQQALGQGPEFLTYFNYEAQPDKSGLPSDRFSAERPEGSISTLTIQRTEQRDSAMYRCAASRQKETQYFGPGTRLLVL.

The rearrangement joins TRBV19 to TRBJ2-3; 8 bases fit TRBD1. This CDR3 region has 15 residues. Germline V lookup: CDR1 LNHDA, CDR2 SQIVND (reference sequence). The ends lost 3 bases at V and 2 bases at J; junction bases unmatched: 4. The CDR3 DNA reads as TGTGCCAGTAGTATGTACAGGGGGTTCACAGATACGCAGTATTTT. It translates to CASSMYRGFTDTQYF.

This rearrangement joins TRBV11-2 to TRBJ1-4; perhaps TRBD1 as D (6 bases). The CDR3 sequence is 16 residues long. The germline V gene encodes CDR1 SGHAT and CDR2 FQNNGV. The ends were cut back, 1 base at V and 9 bases at J, with 18 bases in the middle. This chain's CDR3 is CASSLVGGQGRKKLFF. The CDR3 DNA reads as TGTGCCAGCAGCTTAGTAGGAGGCCAGGGGCGGAAAAAACTGTTTTTT.

The chain employs TRBV25-1 and TRBJ2-1; tentatively, D is TRBD2 (5 bases). V lost 5 bases and J 7 bases, leaving 15 bases between the germline ends. CDR1 MGHDK and CDR2 SYGVNS come from the germline V gene. This CDR3 is 14 amino acids long. CDR3 coding DNA: TGTGCCAGCAGTCCGACGACTACCCTGAATGAGCAGTTCTTC. It specifies CASSPTTTLNEQFF.

The chain recombines TRBV11-3 with TRBJ2-7; a weak D match, TRBD2 (6 bases). CDR1 SGHNT and CDR2 YENEEA come from the germline V gene. Trimming pared 3 bases from V and 5 bases from J, leaving 14 bases between. This CDR3 comprises 14 residues. The CDR3 here is CASSFPGDSHEQYF. The CDR3 bases are TGTGCCAGCAGCTTTCCGGGAGATTCCCACGAGCAGTACTTC.

The J gene is TRBJ2-3, the V gene TRBV18; possibly TRBD2 for D (5 bases). From germline, CDR1 is KGHSH and CDR2 LQKENI. V gave up 0 bases and J gave up 2 bases, with 12 bases separating them. The CDR3 length is 16 residues. DNA of the CDR3: TGTGCCAGCTCACCACCCACAGCAGCGGCCACAGATACGCAGTATTTT. Protein: CASSPPTAAATDTQYF.

A few counts support this clone. This sequence joins TRBV15 and TRBJ1-2, with D possibly being TRBD1 (6 bases). Looked up from germline, CDR1 is LNHNV and CDR2 is YYDKDF (reference sequence). With 4 bases removed from V and 0 bases from J, the gap between germline ends came to 12 bases. CDR3 length equals 15 residues. The CDR3 region is CATSTWTEANYGYTF. In DNA form, the CDR3 reads TGTGCCACCAGCACTTGGACAGAAGCTAACTATGGCTACACCTTC.

The chain is built from TRBV25-1 and TRBJ2-7; D gene uncertain. Germline CDR1 and CDR2: MGHDK and SYGVNS. The CDR3 consists of 11 residues. V was pared by 5 bases and J by 5 bases, with 7 bases between. The CDR3 sequence: CASSMGHEQYF. The CDR3 DNA reads TGTGCCAGCAGTATGGGCCACGAGCAGTACTTC.

This chain connects TRBV19 to TRBJ1-5; TRBD1 agrees at 8 bases. V trimming: 4 bases; J trimming: 3 bases; junction bases outside the gene matches: 5. The CDR3 length is 15 residues. Germline values: CDR1 LNHDA, CDR2 SQIVND (reference sequence). CDR3 loop: CASSTDRGFNQPQHF. The DNA for the CDR3 is TGTGCCAGTAGTACCGACAGGGGTTTCAATCAGCCCCAGCATTTT.

The chain employs TRBV18 and TRBJ2-3, with TRBD1 matching over 11 bases. V dropped 6 bases and J dropped 2; count of bases not matched to a gene: 13. There are 18 residues in the CDR3. Germline CDR1 is KGHSH and CDR2 is LQKENI. Written as DNA, the CDR3 is TGTGCCAGCTCCCCCGGGACAGGGGGTCTCCTCATCACAGATACGCAGTATTTT. Protein sequence: CASSPGTGGLLITDTQYF. Based on the CDR3 plus reference TRBV18 and TRBJ2-3, the full variable domain is NAGVMQNPRHLVRRRGQEARLRCSPMKGHSHVYWYRQLPEEGLKFMVYLQKENIIDESGMPKERFSAEFPKEGPSILRIQQVVRGDSAAYFCASSPGTGGLLITDTQYFGPGTRLTVL.

This clone was seen more than once but under ten times. The V call is TRBV6-5, the J call TRBJ1-4; D gene uncertain. CDR1 and CDR2 (germline): MNHEY, SVGAGI. V lost 5 bases, J lost 6 bases, and 10 bases lay in between. This CDR3 is built from 13 residues. The CDR3 reads CASSRTKDEKLFF. The CDR3 nucleotides read TGTGCCAGCAGTAGAACTAAGGATGAAAAACTGTTTTTT.

This chain uses TRBV5-6 with TRBJ2-7, with 9 positions matching TRBD1. The germline gives CDR1 SGHDT, CDR2 YYEEEE. V dropped 3 bases and J dropped 2; count of bases not matched to a gene: 6. The length of the CDR3 is 15 residues. CDR3 loop: CASSSPGQGTYEQYF. CDR3 DNA: TGTGCCAGCAGCTCCCCGGGACAGGGCACCTACGAGCAGTACTTC.

The V gene is TRBV28, the J gene TRBJ2-5; perhaps TRBD1 as D (6 bases). The CDR3 loop spans 16 amino acids. The germline V gene has CDR1 MDHEN and CDR2 SYDVKM. The V end lost 3 bases, the J end lost 0 bases, and 14 bases lay between the germline ends. The CDR3 nucleotides are TGTGCCAGCAGTTTCAGGACTCGACAGGACCAAGAGACCCAGTACTTC. Residues: CASSFRTRQDQETQYF.

The V gene is TRBV19, the J gene TRBJ2-1; weak D call: TRBD1 (5 bases). The V and J ends lost 9 bases and 4 bases respectively, with 7 bases between them. Germline V CDR1 and CDR2: LNHDA, SQIVND (reference sequence). This CDR3 is built from 11 residues. CDR3 sequence: CARHRYNEQFF. The CDR3 bases are TGTGCCAGGCACAGGTACAATGAGCAGTTCTTC.

The rearrangement joins TRBV7-9 to TRBJ2-7; D gene uncertain. The germline V gene encodes CDR1 SEHNR and CDR2 FQNEAQ (reference sequence). The V end was cut by 4 bases, the J end by 5 bases, with 18 bases between. The CDR3 spans 15 residues. The CDR3 DNA reads as TGTGCCAGCAGCTCCCCGGTCGACCGTGAGGACGAGCAGTACTTC. Translated, it gives CASSSPVDREDEQYF.

The chain recombines TRBV9 with TRBJ2-5, with a tentative D call TRBD1 (5 bases). The germline V gene has CDR1 SGDLS and CDR2 YYNGEE. Trimming took off 2 bases at V and 3 bases at J, with 14 bases between the two ends. There are 15 residues in the CDR3. CDR3 sequence: CASSVSVGREETQYF. CDR3 DNA: TGTGCCAGCAGCGTCTCCGTGGGCAGGGAAGAGACCCAGTACTTC.

The chain joins TRBV28 to TRBJ2-7; maybe TRBD2 (5 bases). Germline values: CDR1 MDHEN, CDR2 SYDVKM. The CDR3 spans 11 residues. The ends were cut back, 3 bases at V and 5 bases at J, with 5 bases in the middle. This CDR3 is CASSLRDEQYF. The CDR3 bases are TGTGCCAGCAGTTTGCGGGACGAGCAGTACTTC.

V and J are TRBV27 and TRBJ2-5; 10 bases line up with TRBD1. The germline V gene encodes CDR1 MNHEY and CDR2 SMNVEV (reference sequence). The CDR3 is 14 amino acids. After removal of 5 bases from V and 5 bases from J, the junction contained 5 bases not matched to a gene. CDR3 residues: CASSPTGGGETQYF. As DNA, the CDR3 is TGTGCCAGCAGTCCGACAGGGGGCGGGGAGACCCAGTACTTC.

This sequence joins TRBV28 and TRBJ1-1; D is uncertain. Trimming shortened V by 6 bases and J by 4 bases, and 6 bases separated the two germline ends. Germline V gene lookup returns CDR1 MDHEN and CDR2 SYDVKM. The CDR3 covers 11 residues. This chain's CDR3 is CASSSFTEAFF. CDR3 coding DNA: TGTGCCAGCAGCTCCTTCACTGAAGCTTTCTTT.

This chain links TRBV7-6 with TRBJ2-5; D may be TRBD2 (5 bases). Trimming removed 6 bases from V and 5 bases from J, with 19 bases in between. This CDR3 is 15 amino acids long. CDR1 is SGHVS, CDR2 FNYEAQ, per germline. The CDR3 DNA sequence: TGTGCCAGCAGTCCTAAAGCGGAGCCGGGGGAGACCCAGTACTTC. Its protein is CASSPKAEPGETQYF.

This clone appeared a few times. This chain joins TRBV27 and TRBJ1-5, with 8 bases identical to TRBD1. CDR3 length: 15 residues. V lost 5 bases to trimming and J lost 6 bases; unmatched junction nucleotides: 9. CDR1 MNHEY and CDR2 SMNVEV come from the germline V gene (reference sequence). CDR3 residues: CASSPDTGGVQPQHF. The CDR3 coding sequence is TGTGCCAGCAGTCCTGATACAGGGGGGGTTCAGCCCCAGCATTTT.

The chain has TRBV6-6 and TRBJ1-4; 9 bases line up with TRBD1. CDR3 size: 14 residues. Germline V gene data show CDR1 as MNHNY and CDR2 as SVGAGI (reference sequence). J gave up 6 bases and V 6 bases, and 5 bases lay outside the gene matches. The CDR3 loop reads CASRPGQGDEKLFF. The CDR3 nucleotides read TGTGCCAGCAGGCCGGGACAGGGTGATGAAAAACTGTTTTTT.

V and J are TRBV19 and TRBJ2-4; tentative D call: TRBD2 (5 bases). This CDR3 is 15 amino acids long. V dropped 6 bases and J dropped 0 bases, with 12 bases sitting between them. Germline V gene sequence: CDR1 LNHDA, CDR2 SQIVND (reference sequence). The CDR3 is CASSPGDVAKNIQYF. The CDR3 DNA follows: TGTGCCAGTAGCCCCGGGGATGTAGCCAAAAACATTCAGTACTTC.

In this sample, this clone turned up a few times. V and J are TRBV11-2 and TRBJ2-3; tentative D call: TRBD1 (5 bases). The germline V and J ends were trimmed by 3 bases and 8 bases, with 12 bases remaining between them. This CDR3 is 13 amino acids long. CDR1 and CDR2 from the germline V gene are SGHAT and FQNNGV. For the CDR3, the DNA is TGTGCCAGCAGCTTGACCGACAGTACTACGCAGTATTTT. Its protein product is CASSLTDSTTQYF.

This clone was counted between two and nine times. V and J are TRBV19 and TRBJ1-5; D is uncertain. Trimming took off 3 bases at V and 0 bases at J, with 9 bases between the two ends. Germline V gene data show CDR1 as LNHDA and CDR2 as SQIVND (reference sequence). The CDR3 is made up of 15 amino acids. CDR3 loop: CASSIGTNSNQPQHF. For the CDR3, the DNA is TGTGCCAGTAGTATCGGTACGAATAGCAATCAGCCCCAGCATTTT.